This TCR beta chain emerged from a study of T cells in Graves' hyperthyroidism and ophthalmopathy. CDR3 length: 13 residues. Trimming left V 5 bases short and J 4 bases short, with 9 bases between. Germline-derived CDR1 and CDR2 are MNHNS and SASEGT. The investigators amplified TCR beta CDR3 regions from RNA transcripts. HTBI primers were the set used in a first-round RT-PCR of the TCR CDR3. One entry per CDR3 protein, called by TCRdb with MiXCR from the multiplex PCR reads. The sample lists about 760,000 distinct CDR3 sequences, approximately 36% occurring once. The table lists this clonotype with a few counts.

The chain employs TRBV6-1 and TRBJ1-5; possible D gene TRBD1, 5 bases. This receptor was obtained from a woman between 40 and 50 years old with Graves' hyperthyroidism. Sequencing was performed on blood. The CDR3 region is CASSQGENQPQHF. CDR3 DNA sequence: TGTGCCAGCAGTCAAGGGGAGAATCAGCCCCAGCATTTT.